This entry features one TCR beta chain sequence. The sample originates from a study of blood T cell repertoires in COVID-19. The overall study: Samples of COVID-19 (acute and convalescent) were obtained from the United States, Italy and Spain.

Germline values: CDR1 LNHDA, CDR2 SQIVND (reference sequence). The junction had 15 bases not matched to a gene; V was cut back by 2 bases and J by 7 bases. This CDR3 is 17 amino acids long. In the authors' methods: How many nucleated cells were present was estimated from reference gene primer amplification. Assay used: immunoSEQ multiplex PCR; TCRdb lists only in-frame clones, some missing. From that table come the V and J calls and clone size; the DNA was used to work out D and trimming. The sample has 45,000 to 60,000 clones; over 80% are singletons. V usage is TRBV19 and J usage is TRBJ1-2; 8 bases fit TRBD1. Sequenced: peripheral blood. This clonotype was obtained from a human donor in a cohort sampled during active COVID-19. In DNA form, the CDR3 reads TGTGCCAGTAGTATAAGGGGCCAGGGGGCCCTCCTAGGTGGCTACACCTTC. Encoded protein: CASSIRGQGALLGGYTF. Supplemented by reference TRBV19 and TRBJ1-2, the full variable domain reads DGGITQSPKYLFRKEGQNVTLSCEQNLNHDAMYWYRQDPGQGLRLIYYSQIVNDFQKGDIAEGYSVSREKKESFPLTVTSAQKNPTAFYLCASSIRGQGALLGGYTFGSGTRLTVV.